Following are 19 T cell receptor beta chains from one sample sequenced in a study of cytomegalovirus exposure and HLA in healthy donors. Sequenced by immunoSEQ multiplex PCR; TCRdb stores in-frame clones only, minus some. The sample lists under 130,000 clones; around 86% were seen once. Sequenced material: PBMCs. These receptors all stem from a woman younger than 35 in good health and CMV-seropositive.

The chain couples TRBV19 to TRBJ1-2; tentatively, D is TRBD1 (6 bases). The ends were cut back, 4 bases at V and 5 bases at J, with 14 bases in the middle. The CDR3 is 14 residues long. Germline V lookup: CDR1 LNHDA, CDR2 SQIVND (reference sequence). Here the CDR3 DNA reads TGTGCCAGTAGTACCTTGGACAGAAGGTATGGCTACACCTTC. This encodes CASSTLDRRYGYTF.

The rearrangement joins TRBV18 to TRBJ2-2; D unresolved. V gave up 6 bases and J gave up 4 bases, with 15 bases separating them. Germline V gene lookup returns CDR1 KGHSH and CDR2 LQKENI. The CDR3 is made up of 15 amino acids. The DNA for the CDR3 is TGTGCCAGCTCGAGCAAAAGCGACGGCACCGGGGAGCTGTTTTTT. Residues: CASSSKSDGTGELFF.

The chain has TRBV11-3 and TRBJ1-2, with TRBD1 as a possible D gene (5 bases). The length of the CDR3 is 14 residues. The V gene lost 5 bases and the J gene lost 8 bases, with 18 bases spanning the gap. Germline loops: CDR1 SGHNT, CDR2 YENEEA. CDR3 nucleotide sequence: TGTGCCAGCAGCCTACCGGGACGGAGGGCAGGCTACACCTTC. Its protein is CASSLPGRRAGYTF.

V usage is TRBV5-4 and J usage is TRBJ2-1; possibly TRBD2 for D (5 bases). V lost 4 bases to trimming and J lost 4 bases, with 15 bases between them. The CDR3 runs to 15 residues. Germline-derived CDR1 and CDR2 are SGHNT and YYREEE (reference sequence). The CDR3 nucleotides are TGTGCCAGCAGCCGTAGCGACCTTCTTTACAATGAGCAGTTCTTC. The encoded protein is CASSRSDLLYNEQFF.

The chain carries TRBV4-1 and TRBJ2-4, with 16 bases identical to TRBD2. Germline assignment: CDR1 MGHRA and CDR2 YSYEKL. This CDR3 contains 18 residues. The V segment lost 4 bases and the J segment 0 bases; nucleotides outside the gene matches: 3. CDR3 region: CASSPGLAGGLAKNIQYF. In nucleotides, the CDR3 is TGCGCCAGCAGCCCGGGACTAGCGGGGGGGCTAGCCAAAAACATTCAGTACTTC.

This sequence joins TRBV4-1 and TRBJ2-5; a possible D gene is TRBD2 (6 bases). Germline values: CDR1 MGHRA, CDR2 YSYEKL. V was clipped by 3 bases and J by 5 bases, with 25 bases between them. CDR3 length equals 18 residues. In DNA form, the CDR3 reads TGCGCCAGCAGCCACACAAGGGGCGCGACTAGAGGTAGTGAGACCCAGTACTTC. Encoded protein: CASSHTRGATRGSETQYF.

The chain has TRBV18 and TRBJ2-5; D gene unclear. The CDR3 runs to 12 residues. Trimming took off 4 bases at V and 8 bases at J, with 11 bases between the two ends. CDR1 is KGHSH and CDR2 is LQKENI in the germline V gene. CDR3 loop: CASSQTKGTQYF. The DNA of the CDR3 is TGTGCCAGCTCACAAACTAAAGGCACCCAGTACTTC.

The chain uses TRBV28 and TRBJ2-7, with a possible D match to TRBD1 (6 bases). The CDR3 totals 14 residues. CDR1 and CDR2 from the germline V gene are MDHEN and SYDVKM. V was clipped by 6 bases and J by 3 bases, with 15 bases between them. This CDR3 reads CASRSGTLVYEQYF. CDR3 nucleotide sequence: TGTGCCAGCAGGTCAGGGACATTAGTCTACGAGCAGTACTTC.

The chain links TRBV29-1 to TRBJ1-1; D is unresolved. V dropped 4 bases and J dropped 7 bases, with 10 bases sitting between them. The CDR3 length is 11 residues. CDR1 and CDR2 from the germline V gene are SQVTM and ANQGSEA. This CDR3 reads CSVAAWSEAFF. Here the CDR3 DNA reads TGCAGCGTTGCGGCGTGGAGTGAAGCTTTCTTT.

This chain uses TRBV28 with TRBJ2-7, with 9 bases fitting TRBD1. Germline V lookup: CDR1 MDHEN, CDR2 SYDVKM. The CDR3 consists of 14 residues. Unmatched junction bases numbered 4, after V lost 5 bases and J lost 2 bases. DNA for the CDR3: TGTGCCAGCAGTCTAAGACAGGGGGCCTACGAGCAGTACTTC. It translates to CASSLRQGAYEQYF.

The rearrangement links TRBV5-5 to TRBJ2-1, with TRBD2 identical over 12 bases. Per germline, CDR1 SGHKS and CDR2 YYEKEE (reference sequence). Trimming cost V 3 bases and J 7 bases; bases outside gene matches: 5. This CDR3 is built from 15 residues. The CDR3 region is CASSYLAGGPNEQFF. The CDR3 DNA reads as TGTGCCAGCAGCTACCTAGCGGGAGGGCCGAATGAGCAGTTCTTC.

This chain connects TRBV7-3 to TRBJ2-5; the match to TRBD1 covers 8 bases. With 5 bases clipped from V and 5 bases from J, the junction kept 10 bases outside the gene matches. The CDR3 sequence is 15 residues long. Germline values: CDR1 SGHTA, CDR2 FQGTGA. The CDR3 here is CASSNSGGGGETQYF. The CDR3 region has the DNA TGTGCCAGCAGCAACTCAGGGGGCGGAGGGGAGACCCAGTACTTC. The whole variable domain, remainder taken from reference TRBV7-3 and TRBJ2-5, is GAGVSQTPSNKVTEKGKYVELRCDPISGHTALYWYRQSLGQGPEFLIYFQGTGAADDSGLPNDRFFAVRPEGSVSTLKIQRTERGDSAVYLCASSNSGGGGETQYFGPGTRLLVL.

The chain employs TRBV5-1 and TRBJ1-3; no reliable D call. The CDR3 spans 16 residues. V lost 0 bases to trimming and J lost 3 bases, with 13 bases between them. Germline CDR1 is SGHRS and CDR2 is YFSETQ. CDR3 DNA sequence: TGCGCCAGCAGCTTGGGTCGGAGTCTCATTGGAAACACCATATATTTT. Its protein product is CASSLGRSLIGNTIYF.

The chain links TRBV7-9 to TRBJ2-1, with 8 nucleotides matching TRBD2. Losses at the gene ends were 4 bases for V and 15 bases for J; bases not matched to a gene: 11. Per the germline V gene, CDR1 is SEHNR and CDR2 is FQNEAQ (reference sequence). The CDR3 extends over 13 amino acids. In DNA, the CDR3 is TGTGCCAGCAGCTCATCCCCGGGACTAGATTCGTTCTTC. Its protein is CASSSSPGLDSFF.

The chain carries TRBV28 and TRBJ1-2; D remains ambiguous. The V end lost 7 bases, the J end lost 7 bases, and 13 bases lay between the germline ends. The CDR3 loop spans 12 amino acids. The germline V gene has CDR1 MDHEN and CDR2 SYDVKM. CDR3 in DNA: TGTGCCAGCACCGTACCAGAGGGTGGCTACACCTTC. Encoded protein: CASTVPEGGYTF.

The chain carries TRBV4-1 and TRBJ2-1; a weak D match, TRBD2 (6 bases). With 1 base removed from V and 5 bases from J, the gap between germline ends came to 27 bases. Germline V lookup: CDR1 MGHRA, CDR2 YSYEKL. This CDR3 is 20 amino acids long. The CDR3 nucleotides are TGCGCCAGCAGCCAAGGGGGTTCGCGGGAATATTGGGGCCAAGACAATGAGCAGTTCTTC. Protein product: CASSQGGSREYWGQDNEQFF.

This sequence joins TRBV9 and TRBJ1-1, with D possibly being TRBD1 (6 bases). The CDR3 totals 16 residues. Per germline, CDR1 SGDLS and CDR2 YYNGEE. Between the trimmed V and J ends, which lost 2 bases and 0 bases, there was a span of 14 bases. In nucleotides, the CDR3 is TGTGCCAGCAGCGTTAACCCAGGGGCTTTGAACACTGAAGCTTTCTTT. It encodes CASSVNPGALNTEAFF.

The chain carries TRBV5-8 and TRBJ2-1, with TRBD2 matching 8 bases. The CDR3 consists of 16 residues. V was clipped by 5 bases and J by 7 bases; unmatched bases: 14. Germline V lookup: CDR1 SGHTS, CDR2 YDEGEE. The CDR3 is CASSSGASGRLNEQFF. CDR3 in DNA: TGTGCCAGCAGTTCTGGGGCCAGCGGGAGATTAAATGAGCAGTTCTTC.

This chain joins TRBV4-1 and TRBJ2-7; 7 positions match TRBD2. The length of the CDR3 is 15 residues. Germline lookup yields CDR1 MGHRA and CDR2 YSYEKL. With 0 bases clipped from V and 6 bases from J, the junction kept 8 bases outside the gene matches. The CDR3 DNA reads TGCGCCAGCAGCCAAGAAAAGGCCGCGGGAGTCGAGCAGTACTTC. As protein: CASSQEKAAGVEQYF.